The clone carrying this T cell receptor beta chain has just one count. Antigen: not known. This specimen belongs to a study of a mutant IDH1 vaccine in newly diagnosed glioma. Study-level information: Patients were started on vaccination 4-6 weeks after radiotherapy alone, or with temozolomide cycles. The sex distribution of treated patients was about 62% male and approximately 40% female, with a mean age of 40.4 years. Earlier treatment was radiotherapy, temozolomide, or both, with most getting both.

CDR3 size: 13 residues. Germline lookup yields CDR1 MNHEY and CDR2 SMNVEV (reference sequence). The ends were cut back, 6 bases at V and 0 bases at J, with 6 bases in the middle. Clones were sequenced by immunoSEQ multiplex PCR, and TCRdb holds only the in-frame ones, with some missing. The sample holds 20,000 or so clones; approximately 84% are singletons and the top ten take 2.8%. Time point described: week 47, end of study. Every vaccination contained 300 ug of the mutant IDH1 20-mer peptide and was paired with topical imiquimod. The chain uses TRBV27 and TRBJ1-3; D call uncertain. The specimen comprised PBMCs, sampled from a glioma patient whose treatment included an IDH1 peptide vaccine. The receptor was derived from a man in his forties or fifties with glioma. DNA for the CDR3: TGTGCCAGCAGAGTTCACTCTGGAAACACCATATATTTT. Its protein is CASRVHSGNTIYF.